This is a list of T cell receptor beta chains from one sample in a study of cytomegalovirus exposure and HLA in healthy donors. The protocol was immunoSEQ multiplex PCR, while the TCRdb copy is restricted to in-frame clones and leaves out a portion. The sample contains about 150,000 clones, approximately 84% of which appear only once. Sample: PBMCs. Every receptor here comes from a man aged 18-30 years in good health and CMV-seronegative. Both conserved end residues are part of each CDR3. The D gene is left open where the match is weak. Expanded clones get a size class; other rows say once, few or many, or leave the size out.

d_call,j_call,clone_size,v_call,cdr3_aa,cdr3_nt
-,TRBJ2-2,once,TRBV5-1,CASAGLTGPGELFF,TGCGCCAGCGCGGGACTGACGGGGCCCGGGGAGCTGTTTTTT
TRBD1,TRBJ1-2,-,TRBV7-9,CASSSRTGASRDYGYTF,TGTGCCAGCAGCTCCAGAACAGGGGCCTCTCGGGACTATGGCTACACCTTC
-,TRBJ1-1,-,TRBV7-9,CASSTEGIEGTEAFF,TGTGCCAGCAGCACGGAGGGTATCGAAGGGACTGAAGCTTTCTTT
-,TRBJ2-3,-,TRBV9,CASSYPRDTQYF,TGTGCCAGCAGCTACCCGCGGGATACGCAGTATTTT
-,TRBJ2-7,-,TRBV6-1,CASSEGPGEQYEQYF,TGTGCCAGCAGTGAAGGGCCAGGGGAGCAGTACGAGCAGTACTTC
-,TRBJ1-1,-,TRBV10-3,CATGRGDEAFF,TGTGCCACCGGGAGGGGTGATGAAGCTTTCTTT
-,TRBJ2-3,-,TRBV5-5,CASSPYPDTQYF,TGTGCCAGCAGCCCCTATCCAGATACGCAGTATTTT
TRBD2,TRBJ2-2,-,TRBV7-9,CASSPEGLAGVRAGELFF,TGTGCCAGCAGCCCGGAAGGACTAGCGGGAGTTCGGGCCGGGGAGCTGTTTTTT
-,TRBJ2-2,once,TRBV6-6,CASSYSRSVTGELFF,TGTGCCAGCAGTTACTCGAGGAGCGTCACCGGGGAGCTGTTTTTT
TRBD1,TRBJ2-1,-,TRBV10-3,CAISDRESLHNEQFF,TGTGCCATCAGCGACAGGGAGTCCCTCCACAATGAGCAGTTCTTC
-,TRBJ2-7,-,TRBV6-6,CASSYSRRGGTYEQYF,TGTGCCAGCAGTTACTCCCGTAGGGGGGGGACCTACGAGCAGTACTTC
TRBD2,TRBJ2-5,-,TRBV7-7,CASSFAGEETQYF,TGTGCTAGCAGCTTCGCGGGGGAAGAGACCCAGTACTTC
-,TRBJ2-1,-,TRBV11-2,CASSLAGMQFF,TGTGCCAGCAGCTTAGCGGGTATGCAGTTCTTC
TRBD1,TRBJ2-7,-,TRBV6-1,CASNLDRGSDEQYF,TGTGCCAGCAATCTCGACAGGGGGAGCGACGAGCAGTACTTC
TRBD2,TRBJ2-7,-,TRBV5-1,CASSQIFSGSSYEQYF,TGCGCCAGCAGCCAAATATTTAGCGGGAGTTCCTACGAGCAGTACTTC
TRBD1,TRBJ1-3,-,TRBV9,CASSHRDREDSSGNTIYF,TGTGCCAGCAGCCACCGGGACAGGGAGGACTCCTCTGGAAACACCATATATTTT
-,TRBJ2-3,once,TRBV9,CASSVGTAKVDTQYF,TGTGCCAGCAGCGTAGGGACAGCCAAAGTCGATACGCAGTATTTT
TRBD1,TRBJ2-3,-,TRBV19,CASKTGGTDTQYF,TGTGCCAGTAAGACAGGGGGCACGGATACGCAGTATTTT
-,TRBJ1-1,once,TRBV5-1,CASSSGNTEAFF,TGCGCCAGCAGCTCCGGGAACACTGAAGCTTTCTTT
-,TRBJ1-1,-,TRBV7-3,CASSLRQGTEAFF,TGTGCCAGCAGCTTAAGGCAGGGCACTGAAGCTTTCTTT
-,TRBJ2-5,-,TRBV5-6,CASSSTSQETQYF,TGTGCCAGCAGCTCGACTAGCCAAGAGACCCAGTACTTC
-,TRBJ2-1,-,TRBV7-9,CASSDGRTYNEQFF,TGTGCCAGCAGCGACGGGAGAACCTACAATGAGCAGTTCTTC
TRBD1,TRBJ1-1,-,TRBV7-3,CASSLGTENTEAFF,TGTGCCAGCAGCTTAGGGACAGAGAACACTGAAGCTTTCTTT
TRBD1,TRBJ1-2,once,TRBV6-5,CASSYRDRDYGYTF,TGTGCCAGCAGTTACCGGGACAGGGATTATGGCTACACCTTC
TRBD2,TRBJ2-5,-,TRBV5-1,CASSPQLAGGQETQYF,TGCGCCAGCAGCCCTCAACTAGCGGGGGGCCAAGAGACCCAGTACTTC
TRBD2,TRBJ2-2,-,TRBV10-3,CAIRASGGSTGELFF,TGTGCCATCAGGGCAAGCGGGGGTTCGACCGGGGAGCTGTTTTTT
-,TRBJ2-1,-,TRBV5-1,CASSHQGSNEQFF,TGCGCCAGCAGCCATCAGGGGTCCAATGAGCAGTTCTTC
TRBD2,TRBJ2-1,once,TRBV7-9,CASSPLGLGNEQFF,TGTGCCAGCAGCCCCCTGGGACTAGGTAATGAGCAGTTCTTC
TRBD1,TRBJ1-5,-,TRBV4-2,CASSQEEGQAYQPQHF,TGTGCCAGCAGCCAAGAGGAGGGACAGGCCTATCAGCCCCAGCATTTT
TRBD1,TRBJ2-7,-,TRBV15,CATSRGGTGSYEQYF,TGTGCCACCAGCAGAGGTGGGACAGGCTCCTACGAGCAGTACTTC
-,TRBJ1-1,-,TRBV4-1,CASSPRQVNTEAFF,TGCGCCAGCAGCCCCAGACAGGTGAACACTGAAGCTTTCTTT
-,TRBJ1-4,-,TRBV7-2,CASSFRGLANEKLFF,TGTGCCAGCAGCTTTCGCGGGTTAGCTAATGAAAAACTGTTTTTT
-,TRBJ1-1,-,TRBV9,CASSVSGSATEAFF,TGTGCCAGCAGCGTATCCGGGAGCGCCACTGAAGCTTTCTTT
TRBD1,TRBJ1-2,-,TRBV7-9,CASSSPVWTGSGYTF,TGTGCCAGCAGCTCCCCGGTATGGACAGGTTCTGGCTACACCTTC
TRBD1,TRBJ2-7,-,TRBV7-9,CASSLTGGGEEQYF,TGTGCCAGCAGCTTGACAGGGGGTGGAGAAGAGCAGTACTTC
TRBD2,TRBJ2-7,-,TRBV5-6,CASSLFGGREQYF,TGTGCCAGCAGCTTGTTCGGGGGGAGAGAGCAGTACTTC
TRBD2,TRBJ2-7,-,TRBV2,CASSGSGMRGGTSYEQYF,TGTGCCAGCAGCGGAAGCGGAATGCGGGGGGGGACCTCCTACGAGCAGTACTTC
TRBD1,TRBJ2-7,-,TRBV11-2,CASSTRDRGIYEQYF,TGTGCCAGCAGCACCCGGGACAGGGGAATCTACGAGCAGTACTTC
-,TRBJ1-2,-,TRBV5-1,CASSQQTALHGYTF,TGCGCCAGCAGCCAACAGACAGCTCTTCATGGCTACACCTTC